The T cell receptor beta chain under discussion was sequenced for a study of T cell responses to AZD1222 COVID-19 vaccine. Overall study findings and caveats: Clonal diversity was possibly underestimated, and the donors were mostly white British, with more females. Spike-specific TCR breadth and depth both grew after two AZD1222 doses.

For this clone: The antigen remains undetermined.

Sequencing was performed with immunoSEQ multiplex PCR; in TCRdb, only in-frame clones are kept and a portion is missing. The data contain tens of thousands of clones, around 85% of them seen just once; the ten biggest clones take up about 10%. In germline, CDR1 is MGHDK, CDR2 SYGVNS. V shed 1 base and J shed 5 bases, with 11 bases lying between them. The CDR3 sequence is 15 residues long. The material was peripheral blood, obtained 28 days after the second AZD1222 dose. This receptor was obtained from an adult who received the AZD1222 COVID-19 vaccine. The chain joins TRBV25-1 to TRBJ1-4; D unresolved. DNA of the CDR3: TGTGCCAGCAGTGAATTGCGGGGAAACAATGAAAAACTGTTTTTT. Translated, it gives CASSELRGNNEKLFF.